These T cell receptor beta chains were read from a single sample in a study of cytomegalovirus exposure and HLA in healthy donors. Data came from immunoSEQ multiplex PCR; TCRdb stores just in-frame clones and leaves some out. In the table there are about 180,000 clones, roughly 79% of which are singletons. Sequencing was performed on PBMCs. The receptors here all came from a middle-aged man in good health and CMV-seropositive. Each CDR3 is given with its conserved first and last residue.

CASSLGGYQPQHF	TRBV27
CASSSWGHSETQYF	TRBV19
CASSPRDSSLYNEQFF	TRBV7-6
CASSLSAGQPQHF	TRBV7-3
CASRSASGVYEQYF	TRBV28
CASSSGTSGYEQYF	TRBV7-8
CASSLVAGLDETQYF	TRBV7-2
CASSIRTSRNTGELFF	TRBV4-2
CASSIQTGNGYTF	TRBV19
CASSPGGTSTDTQYF	TRBV5-1
CAWRRGGSYGYTF	TRBV30
CASSANSGPYEQYF	TRBV5-1
CASRTGLSPLHF	TRBV6-6
CSVVTGRGQPQHF	TRBV29-1
CASSGVRTGNTIYF	TRBV2
CASSLSLNTEAFF	TRBV11-2
CASSPTGVSGDTIYF	TRBV19
CASSIQDSNQPQHF	TRBV19
CASRSDRRNYGYTF	TRBV27
CASSWTGVRNTEAFF	TRBV7-2
CATATGPTDTQYF	TRBV5-8
CASSLVRSAGATQETQYF	TRBV7-9
CASSFRRVAGLYEQYF	TRBV11-2
CASSIEGGPNQPQHF	TRBV19
CASSLGTADNYGYTF	TRBV28
CASSPAAAQETQYF	TRBV2
CASSEGLGYQGETQYF	TRBV9
CASRERGKTYEQYF	TRBV28
CASSPRQGIGEQYF	TRBV9
CARSKVTGTSGMPDTQYF	TRBV7-5
CASSRTGGSYEQYF	TRBV6-6
CASHRGGHNTEAFF	TRBV5-4
CASSTPGQGANTIYF	TRBV6-5
CASSPSFSGRNGYTF	TRBV18
CSVDKPGGYEQYF	TRBV29-1
CASSPTGGLSYGYTF	TRBV6-5